This T cell receptor (beta chain) is from a study of CD8 T cells in ankylosing spondylitis. Regarding the study as a whole: Earlier literature documents some of the motif variants in reactive arthritis synovial fluid and blood. Disease-linked clones were CD8+ and relatively rare in peripheral blood. In ankylosing spondylitis blood, a motif of about 8 highly homologous TCR beta variants appeared characteristic. Clones linked to disease were reported to show significant enrichment in matched ankylosing spondylitis synovial fluid.

Per the germline V gene, CDR1 is KGHDR and CDR2 is SFDVKD. V was shortened by 9 bases and J by 7 bases, with 18 bases between the two germline ends. The CDR3 consists of 14 residues. This clonotype was seen a handful of times. The antigen is undetermined. With molecular barcodes, quantitative 5'-RACE was used to make the TCR beta libraries. TCRdb re-derived calls from the 5' RACE reads in MiXCR, one entry per CDR3 protein. The sample lists a few hundred thousand distinct CDR3 sequences; around 20% were seen once. The chain carries TRBV24-1 and TRBJ2-1; D unresolved. The sequencing input was blood, either unsorted or a sorted T cell fraction (not recorded which). This TCR derives from a male donor with ankylosing spondylitis. Here the CDR3 reads CATGNRVHQNEQFF. DNA of the CDR3: TGTGCCACCGGCAACCGGGTCCACCAAAATGAGCAGTTCTTC.